The 9 T cell receptor beta chains given below trace back to one sample, sequenced in a study of blood T cells in healthy people across ages. Primed by a sample-barcoded 5' primer and a J-beta primer mix, a second PCR proceeded for 7 to 11 cycles. TCRdb itself ran the 5' RACE reads through MiXCR, one entry per CDR3 protein. The sample has 850,000 to 1,000,000 distinct CDR3 sequences, around 54% seen once. The sequencing sample was made of blood. Receptors were obtained from an older woman in good health.

The rearrangement uses TRBV7-9 and TRBJ2-7; D might be TRBD2 (6 bases). There are 15 residues in the CDR3. The V end was cut by 5 bases, the J end by 3 bases, with 17 bases between. Germline CDR1 and CDR2: SEHNR and FQNEAQ (reference sequence). The CDR3 region is CASSPGRAGLYEQYF. CDR3 coding DNA: TGTGCCAGCAGCCCTGGACGAGCGGGCCTCTACGAGCAGTACTTC.

V and J are TRBV4-3 and TRBJ2-6, with 7 bases aligning to TRBD1. CDR1 and CDR2 from the germline V gene are LGHNA and YSLEER. The CDR3 is made up of 20 amino acids. V shed 4 bases, J shed 0 bases, and the junction held 15 bases outside the gene matches. The CDR3 region has the DNA TGCGCCAGCAGCCGATTAATGTCAGGGGGTTTGAACTCTGGGGCCAACGTCCTGACTTTC. Amino acids: CASSRLMSGGLNSGANVLTF.

This clonotype was found a few times. The J gene is TRBJ2-5, the V gene TRBV27; a weak D match, TRBD1 (6 bases). Per germline, CDR1 MNHEY and CDR2 SMNVEV (reference sequence). The V and J ends lost 8 bases and 5 bases respectively, with 21 bases between them. CDR3 length: 15 residues. CDR3 bases: TGTGCCAGCCGAACCACCGTGGGACATGCGGAGACCCAGTACTTC. This sequence encodes CASRTTVGHAETQYF.

The rearrangement links TRBV3-1 to TRBJ2-1; a possible D gene is TRBD2 (5 bases). The CDR3 is made up of 16 amino acids. Trimming pared 1 base from V and 7 bases from J, leaving 17 bases between. Germline V gives CDR1 LGHDT, CDR2 YNNKEL (reference sequence). Here the CDR3 reads CASSQAFDRGVNEQFF. CDR3 sequence (DNA): TGTGCCAGCAGCCAAGCATTTGACCGGGGAGTTAATGAGCAGTTCTTC.

The chain couples TRBV20-1 to TRBJ2-3; D ambiguous. This CDR3 is built from 15 residues. Trimming left V 2 bases short and J 2 bases short, with 14 bases between. In germline, CDR1 is DFQATT, CDR2 SNEGSKA (reference sequence). The CDR3 DNA reads as TGCAGTGCTAGACCCCTACGGCAGTCCACAGATACGCAGTATTTT. Residues: CSARPLRQSTDTQYF.

The V call is TRBV3-1, the J call TRBJ2-7; 9 bases fit TRBD1. V shed 4 bases, J shed 4 bases, and the junction held 11 bases outside the gene matches. CDR3 length: 16 amino acids. CDR1 and CDR2 (germline): LGHDT, YNNKEL (reference sequence). The CDR3 sequence is CASSRDPRQGGYEQYF. The CDR3 bases are TGTGCCAGCAGCCGGGATCCGAGACAGGGGGGTTACGAGCAGTACTTC.

For this clonotype: The missing conserved phenylalanine or tryptophan at the end of this CDR3 makes a read error likely. The chain has TRBV7-9 and TRBJ2-5; tentatively, D is TRBD2 (6 bases). The length of the CDR3 is 17 residues. Trimming pared 4 bases from V and 2 bases from J, leaving 20 bases between. Per the germline V gene, CDR1 is SEHNR and CDR2 is FQNEAQ (reference sequence). CDR3 coding DNA: TGTGCCAGCAGCTCCATAGACGGAGGCCGGGGGCAAGAGACCCAGTACCTC. Protein product: CASSSIDGGRGQETQYL.

This clonotype turned up a few times. This rearrangement joins TRBV29-1 to TRBJ1-1; weak D call: TRBD1 (6 bases). Germline lookup yields CDR1 SQVTM and CDR2 ANQGSEA. V lost 8 bases to trimming and J lost 2 bases, with 9 bases between them. The CDR3 is 11 amino acids. The CDR3 loop reads CSTGQNTEAFF. The CDR3 DNA follows: TGCAGCACGGGACAAAACACTGAAGCTTTCTTT.

This clonotype was observed a few times. V usage is TRBV6-1 and J usage is TRBJ2-1, with 9 bases fitting TRBD2. V shed 6 bases, J shed 3 bases, and the junction held 21 bases outside the gene matches. CDR1 and CDR2 (germline): MNHNS, SASEGT. The CDR3 spans 20 residues. CDR3: CASREHPRTSAKGGYNEQFF. CDR3 coding DNA: TGTGCCAGCAGAGAACACCCGCGGACTAGCGCAAAGGGAGGCTACAATGAGCAGTTCTTC.